This TCR beta chain came from a study of patients and donors after allogeneic stem cell transplantation. A single record per CDR3 protein comes from TCRdb applying MiXCR to the RT-PCR reads. The table records about 72,000 distinct CDR3 sequences, about a quarter of them present only once. This CDR3 region has 19 residues. The V end lost 0 bases, the J end lost 4 bases, and 22 bases lay between the germline ends. Germline V gene data show CDR1 as LGHNA and CDR2 as YSLEER. Specimen: blood, either unsorted or a sorted T cell fraction (not recorded which). The chain uses TRBV4-3 and TRBJ2-1; possibly TRBD1 or TRBD2 for D (5 bases each). The source of this sequence is a human donor who was either an allogeneic HSCT recipient or a stem cell or donor lymphocyte infusion donor (not recorded which). It is not recorded whose cells these are; they may come from a transplant donor. The CDR3 sequence is CASSQDQLYGGTAYNEQFF. CDR3 nucleotide sequence: TGCGCCAGCAGCCAAGACCAACTGTATGGGGGAACCGCGTACAATGAGCAGTTCTTC.